A selection of T cell receptor beta chains follows, all from one sample in a study of cytomegalovirus exposure and HLA in healthy donors. Only in-frame clones appear in the TCRdb table, and some are missing; sequencing was by immunoSEQ multiplex PCR. The repertoire table contains roughly 78,000 clones. Input material: PBMCs. These receptors were taken from a boy aged 5-17 years in good health and CMV-seronegative. Each CDR3 is given with its conserved first and last residue. Fields, in order: J gene, D gene, V gene, CDR3 protein, CDR3 DNA. D genes are given only for firm matches.

TRBJ1-6 NA TRBV5-1 CASSLWGTGVRSPLHF TGCGCCAGCAGCTTGTGGGGGACTGGAGTAAGGTCACCCCTCCACTTT
TRBJ2-3 NA TRBV4-1 CASSQEAGRGDTQYF TGCGCCAGCAGCCAAGAGGCAGGACGGGGAGATACGCAGTATTTT
TRBJ1-2 NA TRBV9 CASSSRVVTPGNYGYTF TGTGCCAGCAGCTCCCGCGTAGTCACCCCAGGGAACTATGGCTACACCTTC
TRBJ1-5 TRBD1 TRBV14 CASSQRQGAPQHF TGTGCCAGCAGCCAAAGACAGGGCGCCCCCCAGCATTTT
TRBJ1-2 TRBD1 TRBV2 CASSEGGAQGGHYGYTF TGTGCCAGCAGTGAAGGAGGGGCGCAGGGGGGACACTATGGCTACACCTTC
TRBJ1-4 TRBD1 TRBV27 CASSWDRVRVREKLFF TGTGCCAGCAGTTGGGACAGGGTAAGGGTACGTGAAAAACTGTTTTTT
TRBJ1-2 NA TRBV6-5 CASSRQGLYGYTF TGTGCCAGCAGCCGCCAGGGACTTTATGGCTACACCTTC
TRBJ1-2 TRBD1 TRBV5-4 CASSLTGVGGYTF TGTGCCAGCAGCCTAACAGGGGTGGGTGGCTACACCTTC
TRBJ2-1 TRBD2 TRBV7-2 CASSAAGLAVLNEQFF TGTGCCAGCAGCGCGGCGGGACTAGCGGTTCTCAATGAGCAGTTCTTC
TRBJ1-2 TRBD1 TRBV12-5 CASGFDIGQGPSPRRYGYTF TGTGCTAGTGGTTTCGACATCGGACAGGGGCCTTCCCCGAGGCGCTATGGCTACACCTTC
TRBJ1-1 NA TRBV10-3 CATSDRSNTEAFF TGTGCCACGTCAGACAGATCGAACACTGAAGCTTTCTTT
TRBJ2-7 TRBD2 TRBV5-6 CASSTLQREVYYEQYF TGTGCCAGCAGCACACTTCAGCGGGAGGTCTACTACGAGCAGTACTTC
TRBJ2-2 NA TRBV6-7 CASLNIAGELFF TGTGCCAGCCTTAACATTGCCGGGGAGCTGTTTTTT
TRBJ2-2 NA TRBV4-1 CASSRSGLPNTGELFF TGCGCCAGCAGCCGATCGGGACTCCCGAACACCGGGGAGCTGTTTTTT
TRBJ1-6 NA TRBV30 CAWSVSGKRNSPLHF TGTGCCTGGAGTGTTTCCGGGAAGAGAAATTCACCCCTACACTTT
TRBJ2-7 NA TRBV7-9 CASSSSGYEQYF TGTGCCAGCAGCTCGTCGGGCTACGAGCAGTACTTC
TRBJ1-2 TRBD1 TRBV30 CAWRRDRGNYGYTF TGTGCCTGGCGCCGGGACAGGGGTAACTATGGCTACACCTTC